These 8 T cell receptor beta chains came from one sample sequenced in a study of T cells in Graves' hyperthyroidism and ophthalmopathy. Amplification of TCR beta CDR3 regions was performed using RNA transcripts as template. Carried out on the TCR CDR3, a first-round RT-PCR used the HTBI primer set. TCRdb fed the multiplex PCR reads into MiXCR, producing one record per CDR3 protein. The data hold about 700,000 distinct CDR3 sequences, with around 15% observed a single time. Specimen: blood. The receptors were gathered from a woman aged 18-29 years with Graves' hyperthyroidism.

This clonotype has at least ten counts. The chain links TRBV6-1 to TRBJ2-2, with D possibly called TRBD1 or TRBD2 (5 bases each). The CDR3 consists of 13 residues. Per the germline V gene, CDR1 is MNHNS and CDR2 is SASEGT. V was cut by 7 bases and J by 8 bases, with 14 bases left in between. The CDR3, as DNA: TGTGCCAGCACCCCCGTGGGGGTAGGGGAGCTGTTTTTT. This gives the protein CASTPVGVGELFF.

This CDR3 is CASSLVDRRNTEAFF. The CDR3 region has the DNA TGTGCCAGCAGCTTGGTAGACAGGAGAAACACTGAAGCTTTCTTT. V is TRBV5-5 and J is TRBJ1-1; a weak D match, TRBD1 (6 bases). The germline CDR1 and CDR2 sequences are SGHKS and YYEKEE (reference sequence). The V and J ends lost 0 bases and 2 bases respectively, with 11 bases between them. This CDR3 has 15 residues.

On this clonotype: At one of its ends the junction is not consistent with the germline gene, which may arise from a read error. CDR3 protein: CVSSLEVPFDTLNTGELFF. The CDR3 DNA follows: TGTGTCAGCAGCTTAGAGGTCCCCTTCGATACTTTGAACACCGGGGAGCTGTTTTTT. The rearrangement uses TRBV7-3 and TRBJ2-2; D is ambiguous. CDR3 size: 19 residues. Germline V CDR1 and CDR2: SGHTA, FQGTGA. The full variable domain, completed using reference TRBV7-3 and TRBJ2-2, is GAGVSQTPSNKVTEKGKYVELRCDPISGHTALYWYRQSLGQGPEFLIYFQGTGAADDSGLPNDRFFAVRPEGSVSTLKIQRTERGDSAVYLCVSSLEVPFDTLNTGELFFGEGSRLTVL.

V and J are TRBV19 and TRBJ2-3, with 10 nucleotides matching TRBD2. From germline, CDR1 is LNHDA and CDR2 SQIVND (reference sequence). This CDR3 region has 16 residues. V was clipped by 4 bases and J by 5 bases; unmatched bases: 9. CDR3 sequence reads: CASSNDLAGVVDTQYF. CDR3 coding DNA: TGTGCCAGTAGTAACGATCTAGCGGGAGTGGTAGATACGCAGTATTTT. Combining the CDR3 with reference TRBV19 and TRBJ2-3 gives the whole variable domain DGGITQSPKYLFRKEGQNVTLSCEQNLNHDAMYWYRQDPGQGLRLIYYSQIVNDFQKGDIAEGYSVSREKKESFPLTVTSAQKNPTAFYLCASSNDLAGVVDTQYFGPGTRLTVL.

The rearrangement links TRBV19 to TRBJ2-7; TRBD2 is a possible D gene (5 bases). The CDR3 sequence is 16 residues long. The ends were cut back, 4 bases at V and 1 base at J, with 17 bases in the middle. Germline CDR1 LNHDA, CDR2 SQIVND (reference sequence). CDR3 sequence reads: CASSNGLGDGSYEQYF. The CDR3 region has the DNA TGTGCCAGTAGTAATGGCCTCGGGGATGGGTCCTACGAGCAGTACTTC.

For this clonotype: The junction does not match germline at one end; this may be a read error. In DNA form, the CDR3 reads TGCGCCAGCAGCCCCCTAGCGGGAGGTCACGAGAAGTACTTC. It translates to CASSPLAGGHEKYF. This rearrangement joins TRBV4-1 to TRBJ2-7; 11 positions match TRBD2. Per germline, CDR1 MGHRA and CDR2 YSYEKL. The CDR3 is made up of 14 amino acids.

This clonotype has a count of ten or more. This chain connects TRBV10-3 to TRBJ1-2; 12 bases map to TRBD1. The V and J ends lost 0 bases and 7 bases, in that order; junction bases with no gene match: 6. CDR1 and CDR2 from the germline V gene are ENHRY and SYGVKD. The CDR3 extends over 16 amino acids. As DNA, the CDR3 is TGTGCCATCAGTGAGTCGTTGGGACAGGGGGCGCCTGGCTACACCTTC. Translation: CAISESLGQGAPGYTF.

This clonotype was found many times. J is TRBJ2-7 and V is TRBV11-3, with D perhaps being TRBD1 or TRBD2 (5 bases each). Germline CDR1 SGHNT, CDR2 YENEEA. The CDR3 consists of 13 residues. Trimming stripped 4 bases from V and 5 bases from J, with 12 bases between. CDR3 sequence reads: CASSSEGFHEQYF. CDR3 DNA sequence: TGTGCCAGCAGCTCTGAGGGGTTTCACGAGCAGTACTTC.